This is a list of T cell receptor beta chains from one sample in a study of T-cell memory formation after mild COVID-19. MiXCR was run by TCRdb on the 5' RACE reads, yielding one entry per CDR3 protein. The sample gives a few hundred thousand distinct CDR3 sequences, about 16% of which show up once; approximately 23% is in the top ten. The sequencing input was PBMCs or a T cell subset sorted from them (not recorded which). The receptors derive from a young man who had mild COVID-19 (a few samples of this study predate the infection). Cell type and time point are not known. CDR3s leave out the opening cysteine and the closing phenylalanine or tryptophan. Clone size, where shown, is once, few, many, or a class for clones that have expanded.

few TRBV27 ASSLVWYGEAF
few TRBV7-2 ASSPYRDWYYGYT
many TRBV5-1 ASSSGLAGVKSDTQY
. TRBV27 ASSRDTYNEQF
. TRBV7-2 ASSLVGGLFDEQY
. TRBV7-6 ASSHYPPRGETQY
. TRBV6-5 ASSLTLLSYNSPLH
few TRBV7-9 ASSLEVTTGELF
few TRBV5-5 ASSLDLGATNEKLF
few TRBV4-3 ASSQDFAGKAYNEQF
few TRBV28 ASSPVGGDTEAF
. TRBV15 ATSRHRQGGNQPQH
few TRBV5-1 ASRTMDRGAYNEQF
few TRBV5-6 ASSLPGHSSYNSPLH
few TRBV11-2 ASSPGGQGDTEAF
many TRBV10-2 ASSVNYNEQF
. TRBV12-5 ASGPGQEAF
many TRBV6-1 ASSEAIGSGEETQY
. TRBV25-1 ASSGIAGSSPLH
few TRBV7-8 ASSADGTGELF
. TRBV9 ASSIGQGRGPKQF
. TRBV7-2 ASSPEGTYTDTQY
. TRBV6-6 ASSYGASGLSTDTQY
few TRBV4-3 ASSFGTRIQETQY
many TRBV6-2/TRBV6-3 ASAASEETQY
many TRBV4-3 ASSRGTSGVLSTDTQY
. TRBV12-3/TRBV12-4 ASSSRAAGGYEQY
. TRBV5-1 ASSLGGVTNSPLH
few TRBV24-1 ATSDGPEDTQY
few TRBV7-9 ASSSEQGANTGELF
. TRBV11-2 ASSLVAGGATDTQY
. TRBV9 ASSGGTGGLETQY
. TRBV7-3 ASSSGTSVYNEQF
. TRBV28 ASRSGQFAYGYT
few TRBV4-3 ASSLGVENEQF
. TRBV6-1 ASRWGGGGVRYEQY
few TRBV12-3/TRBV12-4 ASSPTGSHSGNTIY